The 14 T cell receptor beta chains presented below share a single source sample, sequenced in a study of radiotherapy plus CTLA-4 blockade in lung cancer. Libraries were prepared by immunoSEQ multiplex PCR; TCRdb keeps only in-frame clonotypes and omits some of them. The sample includes approximately 110,000 clones, approximately 80% seen only once; the top ten take 3.3%. Sequenced material: peripheral blood, taken from a patient treated with radiotherapy plus ipilimumab. The receptor set was obtained from a human donor with non-small cell lung cancer that progressed on radiotherapy plus ipilimumab. Some clones in this sample may be carry-over from other donors' samples.

Note on this clone: At one end the junction does not follow the germline gene, possibly because of a read error. The V and J genes are TRBV7-7 and TRBJ2-3; 9 nucleotides line up with TRBD2. This CDR3 has 16 amino acids. The germline gives CDR1 SSHAT, CDR2 FNYEAQ (reference sequence). CDR3 region: CASSQGGLAGSDTQYF. The DNA for the CDR3 is TGTGCTAGCAGCCAAGGGGGGCTAGCGGGGTCAGATACGCAGTATTTT.

J is TRBJ1-1 and V is TRBV14, with D unresolved. Germline CDR1 reads SGHDN; CDR2 reads FVKESK. Between the trimmed V and J ends, which lost 3 bases and 2 bases, there was a span of 19 bases. The CDR3 contains 17 residues. Here the CDR3 reads CASSHYLGRLGNTEAFF. CDR3 in DNA: TGTGCCAGCAGCCACTACCTCGGACGCCTAGGTAACACTGAAGCTTTCTTT.

The V gene is TRBV2, the J gene TRBJ2-3; D gene ambiguous. The CDR3 is 11 residues long. V lost 4 bases, J lost 6 bases, and 5 bases lay in between. Per the germline V gene, CDR1 is SNHLY and CDR2 is FYNNEI. In nucleotides, the CDR3 is TGTGCCAGCAGTGTTTTTGATACGCAGTATTTT. This codes for CASSVFDTQYF.

In this sample, this clone turned up a few times. The CDR3, as DNA: TGTGCCAGCAGCTTCGAGGACAGGGTACATGGCTACACCTTC. Amino acid sequence: CASSFEDRVHGYTF. The V call is TRBV28, the J call TRBJ1-2; the match to TRBD1 covers 8 bases. With V trimmed by 6 bases and J by 6 bases, 9 bases remained unmatched. CDR1 is MDHEN and CDR2 is SYDVKM in the germline V gene. This CDR3 has 14 amino acids.

The CDR3, as DNA: TGCGCCAGCAGCTTGGGACAGGGACGGAATTCACCCCTCCACTTT. Encoded protein: CASSLGQGRNSPLHF. The chain uses TRBV5-1 and TRBJ1-6, with 7 positions matching TRBD1. The ends lost 0 bases at V and 7 bases at J; junction bases unmatched: 4. Per germline, CDR1 SGHRS and CDR2 YFSETQ. The CDR3 consists of 15 residues.

The chain links TRBV5-1 to TRBJ1-6, with D possibly TRBD1 on 5 matching bases. Deletions cut 7 bases from V and 6 bases from J, with 17 bases between. CDR3 size: 15 residues. Germline V gene data show CDR1 as SGHRS and CDR2 as YFSETQ. In DNA form, the CDR3 reads TGCGCCAGCGCTGGAGGGAACAGGCCTAATTCACCCCTCCACTTT. Translation gives CASAGGNRPNSPLHF.

This rearrangement joins TRBV6-5 to TRBJ2-7; D gene ambiguous. Germline V gives CDR1 MNHEY, CDR2 SVGAGI. Deletions cut 6 bases from V and 0 bases from J, with 15 bases between. CDR3 length: 15 amino acids. Here the CDR3 reads CASSEPTFNSYEQYF. The CDR3 DNA follows: TGTGCCAGCAGCGAGCCAACATTTAACTCCTACGAGCAGTACTTC.

The chain is built from TRBV19 and TRBJ1-1; unclear D gene. CDR1 and CDR2 from the germline V gene are LNHDA and SQIVND (reference sequence). This CDR3 region has 13 residues. V lost 1 base to trimming and J lost 6 bases, with 9 bases between them. CDR3 nucleotide sequence: TGTGCCAGTAGTATAGGGGCATACGCTGAAGCTTTCTTT. Its translation is CASSIGAYAEAFF.

This chain connects TRBV7-9 to TRBJ1-2, with 7 positions matching TRBD1. Germline V gene lookup returns CDR1 SEHNR and CDR2 FQNEAQ (reference sequence). This CDR3 spans 15 amino acids. Trimming at V came to 4 bases and at J to 2 bases, leaving 7 bases not matched to a gene. The CDR3 region is CASSSRTGPNYGYTF. As DNA, the CDR3 is TGTGCCAGCAGCTCACGGACAGGACCCAACTATGGCTACACCTTC.

V gene TRBV18 combines with J gene TRBJ1-5, with a weak D call TRBD1 (6 bases). Per germline, CDR1 KGHSH and CDR2 LQKENI. This CDR3 contains 18 residues. V was clipped by 0 bases and J by 3 bases, with 18 bases between them. CDR3 loop: CASSPPSRGRGLNQPQHF. The CDR3 DNA reads as TGTGCCAGCTCACCACCGTCGCGAGGCAGGGGCCTCAATCAGCCCCAGCATTTT.

This chain uses TRBV4-2 with TRBJ2-4, with a weak D call TRBD2 (7 bases). Germline-derived CDR1 and CDR2 are LGHNA and YNFKEQ. Trimming removed 0 bases from V and 6 bases from J, with 15 bases in between. The CDR3 consists of 16 residues. CDR3: CASSQEWGGQRNIQYF. CDR3 nucleotide sequence: TGTGCCAGCAGCCAAGAATGGGGGGGCCAGAGAAACATTCAGTACTTC.

This chain links TRBV5-1 with TRBJ2-1; D possibly corresponds to TRBD2 (6 bases). With 3 bases removed from V and 10 bases from J, the gap between germline ends came to 17 bases. There are 14 residues in the CDR3. Germline assignment: CDR1 SGHRS and CDR2 YFSETQ. CDR3 nucleotides: TGCGCCAGCAGCTCTATCATTGCCAGCGGGGAGCAGTTCTTC. Residues: CASSSIIASGEQFF.

This clone was detected only a few times. The chain uses TRBV4-3 and TRBJ1-2, with D uncertain. Trimming pared 0 bases from V and 2 bases from J, leaving 16 bases between. The CDR3 runs 17 residues. The germline V gene encodes CDR1 LGHNA and CDR2 YSLEER. The CDR3 bases are TGCGCCAGCAGCCAAGAATTCTCGAGCAGCGGAAACTATGGCTACACCTTC. Translating it yields CASSQEFSSSGNYGYTF.

This chain connects TRBV7-2 to TRBJ2-7; the D call may be TRBD1 or TRBD2 (7 bases each). Germline CDR1 and CDR2: SGHTA and FQGNSA. Trimming removed 4 bases from V and 6 bases from J, with 13 bases in between. CDR3 length: 13 residues. CDR3 protein: CASSSQGGGEQYF. CDR3 sequence (DNA): TGTGCCAGCAGCTCCCAGGGGGGGGGCGAGCAGTACTTC.